Shown below are 21 T cell receptor beta chains from a single sample sequenced in a study of metastatic and nonmetastatic thyroid tumors. Until they underwent thyroid surgery, no patient had received any treatment. MiXCR reprocessed the PCR reads for TCRdb. The sample has about 4,600 clones; roughly 19% are singletons. The sequencing input was adjacent normal tissue. All receptors derive from a male donor with papillary thyroid cancer or a benign thyroid nodule (not recorded which). Some clones in this sample may be carry-over from other donors' samples.

By share, this clone counts as medium-sized. The CDR3 loop is CASEDGGPGETQYF. CDR3 nucleotides: TGTGCCAGCGAGGATGGGGGGCCCGGAGAGACCCAGTACTTC. The V and J genes are TRBV6-1 and TRBJ2-5; D possibly matches TRBD1 or TRBD2 (6 bases each). This CDR3 is 14 amino acids long. Germline assignment: CDR1 MNHNS and CDR2 SASEGT. V was cut by 8 bases and J by 4 bases, with 17 bases left in between.

This clone has ten or more counts. Other nucleotide sequences in the sample specify the same CDR3. The chain links TRBV19 to TRBJ2-7; D gene uncertain. Per germline, CDR1 LNHDA and CDR2 SQIVND (reference sequence). Trimming shortened V by 1 base and J by 2 bases, and 9 bases separated the two germline ends. The CDR3 loop spans 14 amino acids. The CDR3 is CASSIAAGTYEQYF. Written as DNA, the CDR3 is TGTGCCAGTAGTATAGCAGCAGGAACCTACGAGCAGTACTTC.

Only a few counts were recorded for this clone. The V and J genes are TRBV28 and TRBJ2-1, with D unclear. Germline-derived CDR1 and CDR2 are MDHEN and SYDVKM. This CDR3 has 15 residues. Trimming stripped 2 bases from V and 2 bases from J, with 10 bases between. The CDR3 DNA reads TGTGCCAGCAGTTTAAGGCGGACCCCCTACAATGAGCAGTTCTTC. This encodes CASSLRRTPYNEQFF. Together with reference TRBV28 and TRBJ2-1, the CDR3 gives the full variable domain: DVKVTQSSRYLVKRTGEKVFLECVQDMDHENMFWYRQDPGLGLRLIYFSYDVKMKEKGDIPEGYSVSREKKERFSLILESASTNQTSMYLCASSLRRTPYNEQFFGPGTRLTVL.

This clone has more than one count but fewer than ten. The chain combines TRBV7-9 with TRBJ2-7; D assignment may be TRBD1 or TRBD2 (5 bases each). The length of the CDR3 is 13 residues. Germline CDR1 reads SEHNR; CDR2 reads FQNEAQ (reference sequence). The germline V and J ends were trimmed by 5 bases and 3 bases, with 11 bases remaining between them. CDR3 sequence (DNA): TGTGCCAGCAGCGGGGGACGGTTCTACGAGCAGTACTTC. Protein product: CASSGGRFYEQYF.

This clone was seen only a few times. The CDR3 here is CASSLRTGESEAFF. The CDR3 DNA sequence: TGTGCCAGCAGTCTGCGGACAGGGGAGTCGGAGGCTTTCTTT. This chain uses TRBV12-3 or TRBV12-4 with TRBJ1-1; 9 nucleotides line up with TRBD1. The CDR3 is made up of 14 amino acids. V lost 5 bases to trimming and J lost 11 bases; unmatched junction nucleotides: 12.

A few counts support this clone. It may be a read error: a sequence one base away is much more abundant. The gene calls are TRBV19 and TRBJ2-3; D possibly matches TRBD1 or TRBD2 (5 bases each). The germline V gene has CDR1 LNHDA and CDR2 SQIVND (reference sequence). The CDR3 length is 13 residues. V lost 4 bases, J lost 4 bases, and 9 bases lay in between. CDR3 DNA: TGTGCCAGTAGTACCTGGGGGTCAGATACGCAGTATTTT. It specifies CASSTWGSDTQYF.

V usage is TRBV2 and J usage is TRBJ2-4; D remains ambiguous. The CDR3 spans 13 residues. Trimming took 8 bases from V and 7 from J, leaving 15 bases between them. Germline CDR1 is SNHLY and CDR2 is FYNNEI. This CDR3 is CASVPPAGNIQYF. The CDR3 DNA is TGTGCCAGCGTACCTCCCGCCGGGAACATTCAGTACTTC.

This clone was counted between two and nine times. This CDR3 is CASSLSGANYGYTF. CDR3 nucleotides: TGTGCCAGCAGCTTATCAGGGGCCAACTATGGCTACACCTTC. This chain uses TRBV7-2 with TRBJ1-2; tentatively, D is TRBD1 (6 bases). Germline V gene lookup returns CDR1 SGHTA and CDR2 FQGNSA. The V gene lost 2 bases and the J gene lost 2 bases, with 9 bases spanning the gap. The CDR3 contains 14 residues.

The chain links TRBV7-4 to TRBJ1-2, with 9 nucleotides matching TRBD1. CDR3 length: 13 amino acids. After removal of 5 bases from V and 8 bases from J, the junction contained 6 bases not matched to a gene. The germline V gene encodes CDR1 SGHVT and CDR2 SQSDAQ. CDR3 protein: CASSLNRGLGYTF. CDR3 DNA: TGTGCCAGCAGCCTCAACAGGGGGCTCGGCTACACCTTC.

Sample share makes this clone large (0.1 to 1%). This chain links TRBV2 with TRBJ1-1; D is ambiguous. The V end was cut by 1 base, the J end by 1 base, with 7 bases between. There are 14 residues in the CDR3. Germline V lookup: CDR1 SNHLY, CDR2 FYNNEI. Here the CDR3 reads CASSEDEENTEAFF. The CDR3 nucleotides are TGTGCCAGCAGTGAAGATGAAGAGAACACTGAAGCTTTCTTT.

This clone showed up many times. V and J are TRBV3-1 and TRBJ2-7, with 7 nucleotides matching TRBD1. The germline CDR1 and CDR2 sequences are LGHDT and YNNKEL (reference sequence). The CDR3 consists of 15 residues. The V gene end was trimmed by 3 bases and the J gene end by 3 bases; junction bases not matched to a gene: 8. CDR3 nucleotides: TGTGCCAGCAGCCACCGACAGGGTCAAATCTACGAGCAGTACTTC. This gives the protein CASSHRQGQIYEQYF.

This clone has at least ten counts. The rearrangement uses TRBV28 and TRBJ2-1; D not certain. V was clipped by 2 bases and J by 6 bases, with 14 bases between them. Germline lookup yields CDR1 MDHEN and CDR2 SYDVKM. This CDR3 has 15 amino acids. The CDR3 nucleotides read TGTGCCAGCAGTTTAAGGGTTGGGGTCGGCAATGAGCAGTTCTTC. Encoded protein: CASSLRVGVGNEQFF.

Relative to its sample, this clone is medium-sized. The chain combines TRBV20-1 with TRBJ1-1; 7 bases are a match to TRBD1. With V trimmed by 6 bases and J by 4 bases, 5 bases remained unmatched. Germline CDR1 and CDR2: DFQATT and SNEGSKA (reference sequence). The CDR3 length is 12 residues. CDR3 sequence: CSAIQGFTEAFF. CDR3 DNA: TGCAGTGCGATACAGGGGTTCACTGAAGCTTTCTTT.

In its sample, this clone ranks as medium-sized (0.01 to 0.1%). The V call is TRBV27, the J call TRBJ2-5; tentatively, D is TRBD1 or TRBD2 (5 bases each). Germline CDR1 reads MNHEY; CDR2 reads SMNVEV (reference sequence). V dropped 3 bases and J dropped 1 base, with 12 bases sitting between them. The CDR3 loop spans 15 amino acids. The DNA for the CDR3 is TGTGCCAGCAGTTTTTCAGGGACGGGCCAAGAGACCCAGTACTTC. Translating gives CASSFSGTGQETQYF.

The rearrangement joins TRBV28 to TRBJ1-3; 7 positions match TRBD1. The CDR3 runs to 14 residues. Trimming at V came to 6 bases and at J to 4 bases, leaving 6 bases not matched to a gene. Per germline, CDR1 MDHEN and CDR2 SYDVKM. Written as DNA, the CDR3 is TGTGCCAGCAGAACAACAGGGGCCGGAAACACCATATATTTT. This encodes CASRTTGAGNTIYF.

The table lists this clone with a few counts. The rearrangement uses TRBV28 and TRBJ1-6; D is possibly TRBD1 (6 bases). With 5 bases removed from V and 9 bases from J, the gap between germline ends came to 20 bases. Germline V gene lookup returns CDR1 MDHEN and CDR2 SYDVKM. This CDR3 spans 16 amino acids. The CDR3 loop reads CASSLGTGFLSSPLHF. CDR3 in DNA: TGTGCCAGCAGTCTTGGAACAGGGTTTCTGAGTTCACCCCTCCACTTT. Full variable domain (rest looked up from reference TRBV28 and TRBJ1-6): DVKVTQSSRYLVKRTGEKVFLECVQDMDHENMFWYRQDPGLGLRLIYFSYDVKMKEKGDIPEGYSVSREKKERFSLILESASTNQTSMYLCASSLGTGFLSSPLHFGNGTRLTVT.

V usage is TRBV20-1 and J usage is TRBJ2-1, with 13 bases fitting TRBD2. V dropped 7 bases and J dropped 8; count of bases not matched to a gene: 5. The length of the CDR3 is 13 residues. Germline CDR1 is DFQATT and CDR2 is SNEGSKA (reference sequence). CDR3: CSVTSGGEDEQFF. The DNA for the CDR3 is TGCAGTGTCACTAGCGGGGGGGAAGATGAGCAGTTCTTC.

This clone counts as medium-sized. This sequence joins TRBV20-1 and TRBJ2-3; D is uncertain. The V gene's germline CDR1 is DFQATT and CDR2 SNEGSKA (reference sequence). The CDR3 runs to 13 residues. The V gene lost 3 bases and the J gene lost 5 bases, with 12 bases spanning the gap. The chain's CDR3 is CSASGLVGDTQYF. As DNA, the CDR3 is TGCAGTGCTAGCGGCCTCGTAGGAGATACGCAGTATTTT.

The V and J genes are TRBV7-9 and TRBJ2-3; 11 bases align to TRBD2. Germline assignment: CDR1 SEHNR and CDR2 FQNEAQ (reference sequence). Germline trimming cut 5 bases from V and 4 bases from J; bases unmatched to any gene: 2. The CDR3 is 14 amino acids. DNA for the CDR3: TGTGCCAGCAGCGTTAGCGGGGGGGCAGATACGCAGTATTTT. As protein: CASSVSGGADTQYF.

The gene calls are TRBV27 and TRBJ1-5, with 8 bases matching TRBD1. The CDR3 runs to 15 residues. The germline V gene encodes CDR1 MNHEY and CDR2 SMNVEV (reference sequence). V trimming: 5 bases; J trimming: 1 base; junction bases outside the gene matches: 4. The CDR3 region has the DNA TGTGCCAGCAGTCCCCGGACAGGGAGCAATCAGCCCCAGCATTTT. Its protein product is CASSPRTGSNQPQHF.

This clone is medium-sized by share. The V gene is TRBV11-2, the J gene TRBJ2-1; the D gene is possibly TRBD2 (6 bases). This CDR3 is 15 amino acids long. The V gene lost 0 bases and the J gene lost 3 bases, with 9 bases spanning the gap. Germline values: CDR1 SGHAT, CDR2 FQNNGV. The CDR3 sequence is CASSLDLGGYNEQFF. For the CDR3, the DNA is TGTGCCAGCAGCTTAGATCTGGGGGGCTACAATGAGCAGTTCTTC.